Described below is a single TCR beta chain sequence and its context. The antigen remains unidentified. From the 120-subject validation cohort, which was separate from the roughly 690-subject first cohort, the donors were drawn. This record comes from a study of cytomegalovirus exposure and HLA in healthy donors. Clones were read by immunoSEQ multiplex PCR, and TCRdb kept only the in-frame ones, dropping some. Of 250,000 to 400,000 clones in the sample, 88% were seen once. Germline V CDR1 and CDR2: MNHNS, SASEGT. The CDR3 totals 13 residues. V was cut by 5 bases and J by 6 bases, with 13 bases left in between. Points from the study as a whole: In vitro confirmation showed three CMV-associated chains to be CMV antigen specific. Rarity characterized most TCR sequences, yet some public TCRs appeared in many donors. Cytomegalovirus-associated status was assigned to some 180 TCR beta chains.

The chain couples TRBV6-1 to TRBJ1-1; unclear D gene. The TCR comes from a man between 25 and 39 years old in good health and CMV-seronegative. The sequencing input was PBMCs. The CDR3 DNA sequence: TGTGCCAGCAGTTATGGAGAGGCCGCTGAAGCTTTCTTT. It translates to CASSYGEAAEAFF.